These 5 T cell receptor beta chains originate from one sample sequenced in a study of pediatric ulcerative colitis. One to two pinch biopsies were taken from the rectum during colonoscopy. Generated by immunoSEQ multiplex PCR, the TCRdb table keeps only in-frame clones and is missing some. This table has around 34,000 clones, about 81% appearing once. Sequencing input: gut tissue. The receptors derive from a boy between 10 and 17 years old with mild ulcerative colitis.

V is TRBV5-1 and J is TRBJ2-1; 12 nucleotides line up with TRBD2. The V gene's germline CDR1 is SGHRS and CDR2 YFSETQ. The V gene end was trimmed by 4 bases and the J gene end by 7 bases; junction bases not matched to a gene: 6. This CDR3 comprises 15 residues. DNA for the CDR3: TGCGCCAGCAGCCCGCTAGCGGGGGGGCGGAATGAGCAGTTCTTC. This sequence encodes CASSPLAGGRNEQFF.

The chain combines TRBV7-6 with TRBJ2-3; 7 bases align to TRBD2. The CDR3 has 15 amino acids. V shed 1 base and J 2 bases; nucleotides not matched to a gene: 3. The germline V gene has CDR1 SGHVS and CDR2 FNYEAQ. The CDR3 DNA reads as TGTGCCAGCAGCTTAGAGAGCGGGGCCACAGATACGCAGTATTTT. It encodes CASSLESGATDTQYF.

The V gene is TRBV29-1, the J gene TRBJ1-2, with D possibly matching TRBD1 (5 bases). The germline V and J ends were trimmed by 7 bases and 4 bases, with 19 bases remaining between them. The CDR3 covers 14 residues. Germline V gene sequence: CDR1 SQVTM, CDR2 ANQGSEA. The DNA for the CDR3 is TGCAGCGCCACGGACGGGGGACTGAGCTATGGCTACACCTTC. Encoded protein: CSATDGGLSYGYTF.

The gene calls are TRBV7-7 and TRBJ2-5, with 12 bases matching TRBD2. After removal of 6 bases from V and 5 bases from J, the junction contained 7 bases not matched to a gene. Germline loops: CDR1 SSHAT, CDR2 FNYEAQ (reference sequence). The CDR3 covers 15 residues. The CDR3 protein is CASSLTSGGQETQYF. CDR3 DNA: TGTGCCAGCAGTTTAACTAGCGGGGGGCAGGAGACCCAGTACTTC. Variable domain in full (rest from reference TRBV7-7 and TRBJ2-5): GAGVSQSPRYKVTKRGQDVTLRCDPISSHATLYWYQQALGQGPEFLTYFNYEAQPDKSGLPSDRFSAERPEGSISTLTIQRTEQRDSAMYRCASSLTSGGQETQYFGPGTRLLVL.

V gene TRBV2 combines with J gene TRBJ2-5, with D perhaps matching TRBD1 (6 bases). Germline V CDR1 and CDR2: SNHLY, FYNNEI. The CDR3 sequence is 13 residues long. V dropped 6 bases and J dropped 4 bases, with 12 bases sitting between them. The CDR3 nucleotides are TGTGCCAGCAGGGCAGGGGTGGGAGAGACCCAGTACTTC. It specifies CASRAGVGETQYF.